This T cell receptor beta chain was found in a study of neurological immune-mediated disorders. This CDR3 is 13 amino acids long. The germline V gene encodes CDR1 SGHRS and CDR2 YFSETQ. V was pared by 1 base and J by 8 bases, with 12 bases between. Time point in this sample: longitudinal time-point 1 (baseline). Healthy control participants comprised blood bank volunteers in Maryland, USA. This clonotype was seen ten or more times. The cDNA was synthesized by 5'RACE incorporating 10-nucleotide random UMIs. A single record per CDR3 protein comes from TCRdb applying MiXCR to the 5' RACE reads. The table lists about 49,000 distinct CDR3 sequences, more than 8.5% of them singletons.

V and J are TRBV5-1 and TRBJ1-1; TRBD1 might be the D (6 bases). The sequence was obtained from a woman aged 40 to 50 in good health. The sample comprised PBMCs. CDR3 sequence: CASSLTGAREAFF. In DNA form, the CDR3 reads TGCGCCAGCAGCTTGACGGGGGCGCGAGAAGCTTTCTTT.